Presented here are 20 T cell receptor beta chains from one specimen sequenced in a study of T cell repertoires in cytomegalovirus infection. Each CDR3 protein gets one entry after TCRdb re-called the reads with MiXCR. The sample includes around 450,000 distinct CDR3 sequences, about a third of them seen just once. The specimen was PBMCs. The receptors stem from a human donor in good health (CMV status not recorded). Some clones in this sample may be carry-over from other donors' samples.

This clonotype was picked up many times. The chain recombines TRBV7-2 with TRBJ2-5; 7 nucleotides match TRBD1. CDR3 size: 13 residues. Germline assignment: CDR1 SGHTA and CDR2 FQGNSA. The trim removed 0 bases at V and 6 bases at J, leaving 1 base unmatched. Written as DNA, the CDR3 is TGTGCCAGCAGCTTAGCGAGGGGGCAGACCCAGTACTTC. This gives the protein CASSLARGQTQYF.

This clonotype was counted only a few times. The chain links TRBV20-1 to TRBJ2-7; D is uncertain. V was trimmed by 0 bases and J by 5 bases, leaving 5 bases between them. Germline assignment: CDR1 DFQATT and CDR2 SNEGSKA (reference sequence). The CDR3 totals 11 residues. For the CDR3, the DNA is TGCAGTGCTAGAGATCCGGACGAGCAGTACTTC. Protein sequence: CSARDPDEQYF.

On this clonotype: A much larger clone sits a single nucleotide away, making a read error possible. Written as DNA, the CDR3 is TGTGCCAGCAGTTTCCACGGACCTAGCACAGATACGCAGTATTTT. This translates into CASSFHGPSTDTQYF. The rearrangement uses TRBV12-3 or TRBV12-4 and TRBJ2-3; no clear D gene. V was cut by 3 bases and J by 0 bases, with 10 bases left in between. The CDR3 length is 15 residues.

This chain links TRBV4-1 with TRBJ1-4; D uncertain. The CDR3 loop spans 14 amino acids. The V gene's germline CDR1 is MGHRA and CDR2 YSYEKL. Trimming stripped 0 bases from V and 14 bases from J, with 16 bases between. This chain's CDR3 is CASSQDLGHPTLFF. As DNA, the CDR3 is TGCGCCAGCAGCCAAGATCTTGGTCACCCAACCCTGTTTTTT.

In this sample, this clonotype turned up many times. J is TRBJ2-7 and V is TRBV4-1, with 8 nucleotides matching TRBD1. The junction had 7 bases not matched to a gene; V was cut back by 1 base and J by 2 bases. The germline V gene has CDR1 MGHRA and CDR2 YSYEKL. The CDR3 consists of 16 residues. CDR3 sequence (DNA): TGCGCCAGCAGCCAAGCCGGGACAGGACTTACCTACGAGCAGTACTTC. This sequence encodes CASSQAGTGLTYEQYF.

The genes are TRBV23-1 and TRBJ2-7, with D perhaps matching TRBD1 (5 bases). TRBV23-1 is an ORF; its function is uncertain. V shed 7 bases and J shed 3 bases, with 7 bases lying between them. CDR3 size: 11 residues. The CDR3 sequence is CASTTGYEQYF. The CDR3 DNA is TGCGCCAGCACAACAGGCTACGAGCAGTACTTC.

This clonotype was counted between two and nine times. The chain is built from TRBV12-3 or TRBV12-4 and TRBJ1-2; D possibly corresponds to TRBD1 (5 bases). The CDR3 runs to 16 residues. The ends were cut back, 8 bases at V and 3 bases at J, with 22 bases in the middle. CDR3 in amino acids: CASAYSLPGRDYGYTF. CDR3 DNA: TGTGCCAGCGCCTACTCTCTACCGGGACGCGACTATGGCTACACCTTC.

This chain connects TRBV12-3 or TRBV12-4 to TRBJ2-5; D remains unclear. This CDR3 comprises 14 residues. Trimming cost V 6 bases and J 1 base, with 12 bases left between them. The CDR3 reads CASRPQPSQETQYF. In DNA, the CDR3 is TGTGCCAGCAGGCCTCAACCAAGCCAAGAGACCCAGTACTTC.

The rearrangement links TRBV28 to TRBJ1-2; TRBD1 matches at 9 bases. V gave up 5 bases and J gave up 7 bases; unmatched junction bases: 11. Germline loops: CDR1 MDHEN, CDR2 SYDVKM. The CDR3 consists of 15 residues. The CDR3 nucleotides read TGTGCCAGCAGTCTAATACAGGGGGCTGTAGGTGGCTACACCTTC. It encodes CASSLIQGAVGGYTF.

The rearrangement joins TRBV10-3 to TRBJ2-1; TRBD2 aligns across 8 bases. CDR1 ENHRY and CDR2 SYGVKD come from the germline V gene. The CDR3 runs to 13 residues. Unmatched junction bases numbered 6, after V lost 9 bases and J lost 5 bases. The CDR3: CAIAGLGNNEQFF. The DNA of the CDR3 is TGTGCCATAGCGGGACTAGGCAACAATGAGCAGTTCTTC.

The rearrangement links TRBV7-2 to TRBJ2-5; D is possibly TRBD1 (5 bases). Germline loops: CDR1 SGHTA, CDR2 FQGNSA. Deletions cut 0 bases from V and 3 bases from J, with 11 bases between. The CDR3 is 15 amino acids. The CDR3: CASSLAGLGEETQYF. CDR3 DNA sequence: TGTGCCAGCAGCTTAGCAGGTTTAGGGGAAGAGACCCAGTACTTC.

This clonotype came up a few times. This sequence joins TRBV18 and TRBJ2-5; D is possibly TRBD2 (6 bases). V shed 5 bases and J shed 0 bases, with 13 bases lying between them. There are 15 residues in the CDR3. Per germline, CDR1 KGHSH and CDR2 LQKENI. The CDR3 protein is CASSDGGVYQETQYF. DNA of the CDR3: TGTGCCAGCTCAGATGGCGGGGTCTACCAAGAGACCCAGTACTTC.

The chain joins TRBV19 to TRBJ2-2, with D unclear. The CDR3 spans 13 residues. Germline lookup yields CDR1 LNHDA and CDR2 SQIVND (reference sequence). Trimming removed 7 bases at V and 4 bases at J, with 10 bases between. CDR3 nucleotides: TGTGCCAGTAATAACTGGGGCACCGGGGAGCTGTTTTTT. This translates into CASNNWGTGELFF. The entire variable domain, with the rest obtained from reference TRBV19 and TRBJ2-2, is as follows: DGGITQSPKYLFRKEGQNVTLSCEQNLNHDAMYWYRQDPGQGLRLIYYSQIVNDFQKGDIAEGYSVSREKKESFPLTVTSAQKNPTAFYLCASNNWGTGELFFGEGSRLTVL.

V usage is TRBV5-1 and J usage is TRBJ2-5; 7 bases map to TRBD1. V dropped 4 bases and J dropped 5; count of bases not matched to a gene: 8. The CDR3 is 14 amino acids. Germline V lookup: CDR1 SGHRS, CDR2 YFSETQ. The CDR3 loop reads CASSRQGVEETQYF. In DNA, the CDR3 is TGCGCCAGCAGCCGACAGGGTGTGGAGGAGACCCAGTACTTC.

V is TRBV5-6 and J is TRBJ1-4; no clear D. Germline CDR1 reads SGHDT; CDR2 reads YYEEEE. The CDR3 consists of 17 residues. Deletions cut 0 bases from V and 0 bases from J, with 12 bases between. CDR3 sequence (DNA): TGTGCCAGCAGCTTGGCCAAGGACGGGCCAACTAATGAAAAACTGTTTTTT. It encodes CASSLAKDGPTNEKLFF.

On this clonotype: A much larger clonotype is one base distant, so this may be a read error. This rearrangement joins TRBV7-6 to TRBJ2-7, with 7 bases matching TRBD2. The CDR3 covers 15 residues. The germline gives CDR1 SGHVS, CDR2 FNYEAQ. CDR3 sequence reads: CASSLSWDYSYEHYF. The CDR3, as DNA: TGTGCCAGCAGCCTATCTTGGGACTATTCCTACGAGCATTACTTC.

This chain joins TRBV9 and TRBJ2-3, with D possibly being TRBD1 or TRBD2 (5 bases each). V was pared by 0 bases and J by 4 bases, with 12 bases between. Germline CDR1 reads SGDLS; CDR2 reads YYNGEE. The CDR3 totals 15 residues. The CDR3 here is CASSVGERGADTQYF. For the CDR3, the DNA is TGTGCCAGCAGCGTAGGAGAGAGGGGAGCAGATACGCAGTATTTT. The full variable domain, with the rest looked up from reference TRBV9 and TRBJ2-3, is DSGVTQTPKHLITATGQRVTLRCSPRSGDLSVYWYQQSLDQGLQFLIQYYNGEERAKGNILERFSAQQFPDLHSELNLSSLELGDSALYFCASSVGERGADTQYFGPGTRLTVL.

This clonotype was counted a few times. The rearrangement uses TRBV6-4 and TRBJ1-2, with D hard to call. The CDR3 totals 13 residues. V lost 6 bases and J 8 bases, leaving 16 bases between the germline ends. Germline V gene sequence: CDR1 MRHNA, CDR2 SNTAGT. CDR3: CASSPDGLGGYTF. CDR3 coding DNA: TGTGCCAGCAGCCCGGATGGACTAGGGGGCTACACCTTC.

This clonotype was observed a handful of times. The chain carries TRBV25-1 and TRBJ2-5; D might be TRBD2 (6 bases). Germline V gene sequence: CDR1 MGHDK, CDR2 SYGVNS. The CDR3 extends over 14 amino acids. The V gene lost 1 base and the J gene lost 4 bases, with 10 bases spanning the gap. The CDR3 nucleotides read TGTGCCAGCAGTGAATTGGTCGGGGGAGAGACCCAGTACTTC. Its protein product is CASSELVGGETQYF.

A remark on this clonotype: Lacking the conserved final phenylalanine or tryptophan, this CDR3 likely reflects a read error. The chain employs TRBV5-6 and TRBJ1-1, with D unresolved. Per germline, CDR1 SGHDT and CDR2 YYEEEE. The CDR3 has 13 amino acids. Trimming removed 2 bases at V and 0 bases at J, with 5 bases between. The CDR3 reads CASSFGLNTEAFL. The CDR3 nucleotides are TGTGCCAGCAGCTTCGGACTGAACACTGAAGCTTTCTTA.